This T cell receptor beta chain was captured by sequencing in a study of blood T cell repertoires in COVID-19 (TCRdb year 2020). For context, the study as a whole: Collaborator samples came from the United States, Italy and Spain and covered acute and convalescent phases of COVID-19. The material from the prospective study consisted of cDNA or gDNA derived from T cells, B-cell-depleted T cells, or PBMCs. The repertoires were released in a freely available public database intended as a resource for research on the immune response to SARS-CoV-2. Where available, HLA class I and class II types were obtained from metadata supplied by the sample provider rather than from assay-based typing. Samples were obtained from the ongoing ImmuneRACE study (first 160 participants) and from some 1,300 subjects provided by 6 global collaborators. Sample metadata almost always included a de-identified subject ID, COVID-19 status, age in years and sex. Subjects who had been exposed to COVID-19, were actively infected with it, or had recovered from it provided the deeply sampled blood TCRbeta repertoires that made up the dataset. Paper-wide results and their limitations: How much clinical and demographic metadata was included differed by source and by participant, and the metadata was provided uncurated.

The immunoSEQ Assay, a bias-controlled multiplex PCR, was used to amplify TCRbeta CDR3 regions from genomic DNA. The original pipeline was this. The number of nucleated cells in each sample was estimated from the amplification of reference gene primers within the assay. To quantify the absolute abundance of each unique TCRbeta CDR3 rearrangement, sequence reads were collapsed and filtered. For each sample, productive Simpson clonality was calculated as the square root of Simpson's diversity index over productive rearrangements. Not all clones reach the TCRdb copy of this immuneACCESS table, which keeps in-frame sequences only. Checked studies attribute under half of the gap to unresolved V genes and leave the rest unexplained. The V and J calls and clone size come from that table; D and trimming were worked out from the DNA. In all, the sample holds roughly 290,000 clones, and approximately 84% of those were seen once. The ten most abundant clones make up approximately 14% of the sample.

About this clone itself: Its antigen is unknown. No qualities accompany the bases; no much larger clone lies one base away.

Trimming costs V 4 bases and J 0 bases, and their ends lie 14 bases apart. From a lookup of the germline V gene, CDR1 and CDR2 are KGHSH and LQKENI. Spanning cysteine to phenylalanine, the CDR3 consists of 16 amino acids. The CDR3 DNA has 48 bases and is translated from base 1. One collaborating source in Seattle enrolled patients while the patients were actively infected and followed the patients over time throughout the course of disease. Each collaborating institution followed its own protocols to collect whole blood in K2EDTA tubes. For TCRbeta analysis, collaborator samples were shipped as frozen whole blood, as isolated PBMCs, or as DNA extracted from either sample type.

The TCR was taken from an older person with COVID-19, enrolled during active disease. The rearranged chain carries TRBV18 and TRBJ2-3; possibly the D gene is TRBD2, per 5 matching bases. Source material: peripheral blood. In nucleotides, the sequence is TGTGCCAGCTCACGCGAGACGGGATTGAGCACAGATACGCAGTATTTT. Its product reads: CASSRETGLSTDTQYF.